Listed below are T cell receptor beta chains from one sample, sequenced in a study of blood T cell repertoires in COVID-19. Using immunoSEQ multiplex PCR, the repertoire was profiled, and TCRdb retains in-frame clones only, with some absent. The sample shows about 140,000 clones, approximately 82% of them seen only once. The material sequenced was peripheral blood. All receptors come from a human donor in a cohort sampled during active COVID-19. The CDR3 runs from the conserved cysteine through the conserved F or W. The D gene is left open where the match is weak. Only some rows state a clone size, as once, few, many or a class for expanded clones.

clone_size | d_call | j_call | v_call | cdr3_nt | cdr3_aa
. | . | TRBJ1-5 | TRBV28 | TGTGCCAGCTCCCGGGGTAGCGGCAATCAGCCCCAGCATTTT | CASSRGSGNQPQHF
. | . | TRBJ1-2 | TRBV5-5 | TGTGCCAGCAACTCGGACACTTTGAGCTATGGCTACACCTTC | CASNSDTLSYGYTF
. | . | TRBJ2-2 | TRBV6-2/TRBV6-3 | TGTGCCAGCAGCCTCCGGGCTACAGGGTCCGGGGAGCTGTTTTTT | CASSLRATGSGELFF
once | . | TRBJ2-5 | TRBV5-8 | TGTGCCAGCACCGAAAGACGGGTGTCCCAGTACTTC | CASTERRVSQYF
few | TRBD1 | TRBJ1-5 | TRBV19 | TGTGCCAGTAGTATAGGGACAGGGGGAAATCAGCCCCAGCATTTT | CASSIGTGGNQPQHF
. | TRBD1 | TRBJ1-6 | TRBV28 | TGTGCCAGCAGCTACGGACAGGGGATCCATAATTCACCCCTCCACTTT | CASSYGQGIHNSPLHF
. | . | TRBJ2-3 | TRBV6-5 | TGTGCCAGCAGTTATTCCGGGCCCACGGGGGATACGCAGTATTTT | CASSYSGPTGDTQYF
. | TRBD2 | TRBJ2-5 | TRBV6-5 | TGTGCCAGCAGTCCGAGGCTAGCGGGAGTGGAGACCCAGTACTTC | CASSPRLAGVETQYF
. | . | TRBJ1-3 | TRBV21-1 | TGTGCCAGCAGCGGAGGTACCTTCTCTGGAAACACCATATATTTT | CASSGGTFSGNTIYF
. | . | TRBJ2-3 | TRBV5-1 | TGCGCCAGCAGCTTGTCTTCCGACAATACGCAGTATTTT | CASSLSSDNTQYF
. | . | TRBJ1-6 | TRBV9 | TGTGCCAGCAGCGTAGGGGGGCAGAGTTCACCCCTCCACTTT | CASSVGGQSSPLHF
. | TRBD2 | TRBJ2-7 | TRBV6-2/TRBV6-3 | TGTGCCAGCAGTTCCAGTAGCGGGATACTTTCCTACGAGCAGTACTTC | CASSSSSGILSYEQYF
. | . | TRBJ1-5 | TRBV1 | TGCACCAGCAGCCAAGACCGTCGGCGGGGGCAGCGATTCAATCAGCCCCAGCATTTT | CTSSQDRRRGQRFNQPQHF
once | . | TRBJ2-3 | TRBV19 | TGTGCCAGTAGTCCCCTCCGCGCAGATACGCAGTATTTT | CASSPLRADTQYF
. | TRBD2 | TRBJ2-5 | TRBV4-1 | TGCGCCAGCAGCCAGGGGAGACTAGCGGGAGGGCAAGAGACCCAGTACTTC | CASSQGRLAGGQETQYF
. | TRBD2 | TRBJ2-1 | TRBV20-1 | TGCAGTGCTAGTAGCAGTCCCTTAGCGGGATGGGAGCAGTTCTTC | CSASSSPLAGWEQFF
. | TRBD1 | TRBJ2-3 | TRBV19 | TGTGCCAGTAGTTCCTTGGACAGGGTAACGACAGATACGCAGTATTTT | CASSSLDRVTTDTQYF
once | . | TRBJ1-3 | TRBV28 | TGTGCCAGCAGTGCGGGGGTCCTTGGAAACACCATATATTTT | CASSAGVLGNTIYF
few | . | TRBJ2-7 | TRBV27 | TGTGCCAGCAGTTTTGGGGCCGGCACGTACGAGCAGTACTTC | CASSFGAGTYEQYF
once | . | TRBJ2-5 | TRBV3-1/TRBV3-2 | TGTGCCAGCAGCCAATTGAGGGACTCAGAGACCCAGTACTTC | CASSQLRDSETQYF
. | TRBD1 | TRBJ1-1 | TRBV28 | TGTGCCAGCAGTCTGCCGGGACAGGGTATGGGTGAAGCTTTCTTT | CASSLPGQGMGEAFF
. | . | TRBJ2-3 | TRBV7-2 | TGTGCCAGCAGCTTAGCAGCTAGCACAGATACGCAGTATTTT | CASSLAASTDTQYF
. | TRBD1 | TRBJ2-7 | TRBV27 | TGTGCCACCCCAAATCGGGGGACAGGCAATACCTACGAGCAGTACTTC | CATPNRGTGNTYEQYF
. | TRBD1 | TRBJ1-2 | TRBV5-6 | TGTGCCAGCAGCTCGCTTACAGGGGAAGGCTACACCTTC | CASSSLTGEGYTF
few | . | TRBJ2-5 | TRBV5-1 | TGCGCCAGCAGCTTGGGGGCCCGGGAGACCCAGTACTTC | CASSLGARETQYF
. | . | TRBJ1-2 | TRBV28 | TGTGCCAGCAGTTCGGGAGTCTATGGCTACACCTTC | CASSSGVYGYTF
. | TRBD2 | TRBJ2-3 | TRBV6-6 | TGTGCCAGCATGTCTAGCGGGAGAATCGATACGCAGTATTTT | CASMSSGRIDTQYF
. | TRBD1 | TRBJ2-3 | TRBV6-5 | TGTGCCAGCAGTCTAGACAGGGGGCGTATGGATACGCAGTATTTT | CASSLDRGRMDTQYF
few | . | TRBJ2-2 | TRBV19 | TGTGCCAGTAGTATTGCGGACTATAGGGCCGGGGAGCTGTTTTTT | CASSIADYRAGELFF
few | . | TRBJ2-6 | TRBV4-2 | TGTGCCAGCAGCCAAGCCAGTAACGTCCTGACTTTC | CASSQASNVLTF
. | . | TRBJ2-5 | TRBV14 | TGTGCCAGCAGCTCCCTAGGACTAAGGGTCGAGACCCAGTACTTC | CASSSLGLRVETQYF
. | . | TRBJ1-4 | TRBV28 | TGTGCCAGCAGTTTAGGAGGGGCGACACACGTTCTACTGGGTGAAAAACTGTTTTTT | CASSLGGATHVLLGEKLFF
. | . | TRBJ2-7 | TRBV7-8 | TGTGCCAGCAGCTTAGCAAGGGGCGACAGTACCTACGAGCAGTACTTC | CASSLARGDSTYEQYF
. | TRBD1 | TRBJ2-7 | TRBV5-1 | TGCGCCAGCAGCACCCGACCCCCCCCGGGAACAGGGGGGTCCTACGAGCAGTACTTC | CASSTRPPPGTGGSYEQYF
. | TRBD1 | TRBJ2-3 | TRBV5-4 | TGTGCCAGCAATCGCAGGACAGGGGACACAGATACGCAGTATTTT | CASNRRTGDTDTQYF
. | . | TRBJ2-1 | TRBV6-5 | TGTGCCAGCAGTTACCTCGCGGGCAATGAGCAGTTCTTC | CASSYLAGNEQFF
. | TRBD2 | TRBJ2-3 | TRBV5-8 | TGTGCCAGCAGCTGGCCTAGCGGACATAGCACAGATACGCAGTATTTT | CASSWPSGHSTDTQYF
. | . | TRBJ1-1 | TRBV27 | TGTGCCAGCAGTGCAGTTTTGAACACTGAAGCTTTCTTT | CASSAVLNTEAFF
. | TRBD2 | TRBJ2-2 | TRBV14 | TGTGCCAGCAGCCGAAGGGGACTAGTGTATGCCGGGGAGCTGTTTTTT | CASSRRGLVYAGELFF
. | TRBD2 | TRBJ2-3 | TRBV5-1 | TGCGCCAGCAGCTTGGGAGCGGGAACTAGCACAGATACGCAGTATTTT | CASSLGAGTSTDTQYF
. | TRBD1 | TRBJ2-2 | TRBV29-1 | TGCAGCGCTCCGGGACAGGGTTCCGGGGAGCTGTTTTTT | CSAPGQGSGELFF
. | . | TRBJ1-2 | TRBV28 | TGTGCCAGCAGTACTACCGGGACACCTAACTATGGCTACACCTTC | CASSTTGTPNYGYTF
. | TRBD1 | TRBJ1-2 | TRBV5-4 | TGTGCCAGCAGCCCGGGGCAGGGGGCAAGAGAAGGCTACACCTTC | CASSPGQGAREGYTF
. | . | TRBJ1-5 | TRBV28 | TGTGCCAGCTTCGGGGGGTATAGCAATCAGCCCCAGCATTTT | CASFGGYSNQPQHF
. | . | TRBJ1-5 | TRBV18 | TGTGCCAGCTCACAGAGCTTCTATAGCAATCAGCCCCAGCATTTT | CASSQSFYSNQPQHF
. | TRBD2 | TRBJ2-3 | TRBV20-1 | TGCAGTGCTAGTAGCGGGAGTATGGGGACAGATACGCAGTATTTT | CSASSGSMGTDTQYF
. | TRBD2 | TRBJ2-3 | TRBV19 | TGTGCCAGTAGTGTCGCTAGCGGGAGTTATGGAGATACGCAGTATTTT | CASSVASGSYGDTQYF
. | TRBD1 | TRBJ2-7 | TRBV5-1 | TGCGCCAGCACCAAGGGACAGGGGGTCGGGGAGCAGTACTTC | CASTKGQGVGEQYF
. | TRBD1 | TRBJ1-1 | TRBV18 | TGTGCCAGCTCACCCCAGGGGGGCAACACTGAAGCTTTCTTT | CASSPQGGNTEAFF
. | TRBD1 | TRBJ1-1 | TRBV19 | TGTGCCAGTAGTAGGGGACAGAGGAACACTGAAGCTTTCTTT | CASSRGQRNTEAFF